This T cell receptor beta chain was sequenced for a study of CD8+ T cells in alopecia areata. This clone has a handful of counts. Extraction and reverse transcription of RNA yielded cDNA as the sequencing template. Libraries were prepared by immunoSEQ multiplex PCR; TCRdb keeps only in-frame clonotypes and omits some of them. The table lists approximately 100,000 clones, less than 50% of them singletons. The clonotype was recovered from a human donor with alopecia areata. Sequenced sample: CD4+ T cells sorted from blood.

This chain's CDR3 is CASSSRGVGVTGELFF. Here the CDR3 DNA reads TGTGCCAGCAGCTCCAGGGGTGTGGGAGTGACCGGGGAGCTGTTTTTT. J is TRBJ2-2 and V is TRBV11-3, with D perhaps matching TRBD1 (6 bases). The CDR3 has 16 residues. The ends were cut back, 4 bases at V and 5 bases at J, with 17 bases in the middle. Germline values: CDR1 SGHNT, CDR2 YENEEA. Supplemented by reference TRBV11-3 and TRBJ2-2, the full variable domain reads EAGVVQSPRYKIIEKKQPVAFWCNPISGHNTLYWYLQNLGQGPELLIRYENEEAVDDSQLPKDRFSAERLKGVDSTLKIQPAELGDSAVYLCASSSRGVGVTGELFFGEGSRLTVL.